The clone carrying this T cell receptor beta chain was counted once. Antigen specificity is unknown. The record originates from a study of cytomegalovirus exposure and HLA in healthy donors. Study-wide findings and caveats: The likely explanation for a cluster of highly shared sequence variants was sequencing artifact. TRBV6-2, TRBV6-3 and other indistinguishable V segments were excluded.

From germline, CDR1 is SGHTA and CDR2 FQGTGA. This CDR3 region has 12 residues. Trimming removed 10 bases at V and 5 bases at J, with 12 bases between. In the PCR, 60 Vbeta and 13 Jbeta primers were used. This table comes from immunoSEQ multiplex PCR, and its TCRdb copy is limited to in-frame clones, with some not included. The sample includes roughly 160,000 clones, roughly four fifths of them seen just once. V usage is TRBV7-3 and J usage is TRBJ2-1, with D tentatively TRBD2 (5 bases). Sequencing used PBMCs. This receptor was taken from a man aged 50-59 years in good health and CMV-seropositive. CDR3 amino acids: CATRGANNEQFF. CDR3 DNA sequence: TGTGCCACCCGGGGTGCAAACAATGAGCAGTTCTTC.